At least ten counts were recorded for the clone carrying this T cell receptor beta chain. What it binds is unknown. The time point denotes: newly diagnosed GD, antithyroid drugs for less than 3 months. Construction of the TCR library relied on RNA isolated from PBMCs. The data originate from a study of regulatory T cells in long-lasting Graves disease. Study-wide results and limits: Preferential use of TRBV28, TRBJ1-2 and TRBJ2-5 was seen in persistent disease. The number of shared public clonotypes was higher in persistent patients (more than 2,500) than new patients (966).

The authors built TCR beta libraries using iRepertoire HTBI primers and Arm-PCR of CDR3 regions. TCRdb processed the multiplex PCR reads anew with MiXCR; each CDR3 protein has one entry. This table holds fewer than 550,000 distinct CDR3 sequences, about 16% found once. V shed 6 bases and J shed 2 bases, with 11 bases lying between them. Germline values: CDR1 DFQATT, CDR2 SNEGSKA (reference sequence). The CDR3 runs 14 residues. The data also belong to a second study, concerning T cells in Graves' hyperthyroidism and ophthalmopathy. That paper states: Most thyroid clonotypes expanded above 0.001 appeared in blood too.

The sample here was peripheral blood mononuclear cells (PBMCs), taken at new diagnosis, from a patient treated with antithyroid drugs. This chain links TRBV20-1 with TRBJ2-6, with D perhaps matching TRBD1 (6 bases). The sequence derives from a woman aged 40 to 65 with Graves disease. The CDR3 loop is CSAPQGTGANVLTF. The DNA for the CDR3 is TGCAGTGCGCCACAGGGAACTGGGGCCAACGTCCTGACTTTC.